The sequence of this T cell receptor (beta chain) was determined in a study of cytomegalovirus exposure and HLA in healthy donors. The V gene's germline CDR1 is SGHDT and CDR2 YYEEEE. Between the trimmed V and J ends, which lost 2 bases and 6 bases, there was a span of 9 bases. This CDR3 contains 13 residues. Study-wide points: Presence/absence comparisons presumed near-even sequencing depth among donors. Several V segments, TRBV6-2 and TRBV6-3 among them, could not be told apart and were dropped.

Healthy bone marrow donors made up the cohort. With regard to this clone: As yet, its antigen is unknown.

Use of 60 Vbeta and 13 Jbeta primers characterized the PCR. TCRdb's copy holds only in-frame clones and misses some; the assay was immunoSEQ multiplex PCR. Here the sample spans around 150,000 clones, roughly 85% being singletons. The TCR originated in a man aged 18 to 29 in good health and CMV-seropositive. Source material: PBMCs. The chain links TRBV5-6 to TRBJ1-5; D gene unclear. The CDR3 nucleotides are TGTGCCAGCAGCTTCGGCCTAGCTCAGCCCCAGCATTTT. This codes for CASSFGLAQPQHF.